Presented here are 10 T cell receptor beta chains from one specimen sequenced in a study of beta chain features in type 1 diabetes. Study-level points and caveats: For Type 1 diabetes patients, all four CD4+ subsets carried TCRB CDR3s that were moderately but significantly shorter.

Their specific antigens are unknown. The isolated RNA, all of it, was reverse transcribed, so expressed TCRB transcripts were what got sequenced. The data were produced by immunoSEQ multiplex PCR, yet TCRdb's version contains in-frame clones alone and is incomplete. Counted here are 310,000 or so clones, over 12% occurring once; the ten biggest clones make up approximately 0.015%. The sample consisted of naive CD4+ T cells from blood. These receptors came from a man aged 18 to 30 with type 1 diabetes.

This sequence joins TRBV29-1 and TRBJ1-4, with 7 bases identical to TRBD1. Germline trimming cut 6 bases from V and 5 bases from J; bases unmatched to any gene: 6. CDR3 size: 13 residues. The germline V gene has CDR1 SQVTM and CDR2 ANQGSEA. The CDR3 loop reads CSVAHRGNEKLFF. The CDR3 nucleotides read TGCAGCGTGGCCCACAGGGGAAATGAAAAACTGTTTTTT.

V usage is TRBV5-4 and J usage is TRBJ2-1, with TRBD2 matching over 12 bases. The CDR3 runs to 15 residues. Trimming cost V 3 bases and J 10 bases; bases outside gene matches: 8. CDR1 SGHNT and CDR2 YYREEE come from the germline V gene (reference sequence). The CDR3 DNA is TGTGCCAGCAGCTCCTGGACTAGCGGGGCGAGGGAGCAGTTCTTC. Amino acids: CASSSWTSGAREQFF. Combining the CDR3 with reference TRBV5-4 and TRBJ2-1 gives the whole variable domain ETGVTQSPTHLIKTRGQQVTLRCSSQSGHNTVSWYQQALGQGPQFIFQYYREEENGRGNFPPRFSGLQFPNYSSELNVNALELDDSALYLCASSSWTSGAREQFFGPGTRLTVL.

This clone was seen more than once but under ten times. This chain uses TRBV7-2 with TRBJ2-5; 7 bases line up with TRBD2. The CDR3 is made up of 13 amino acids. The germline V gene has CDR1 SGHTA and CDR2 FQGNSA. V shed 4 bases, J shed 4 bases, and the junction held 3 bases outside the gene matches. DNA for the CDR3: TGTGCCAGCAGCTCGACTAGCAGAGAGACCCAGTACTTC. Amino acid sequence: CASSSTSRETQYF.

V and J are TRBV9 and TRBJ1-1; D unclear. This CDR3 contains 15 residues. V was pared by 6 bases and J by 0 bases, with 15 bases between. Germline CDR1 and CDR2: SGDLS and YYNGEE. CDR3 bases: TGTGCCAGCACCCTTCCTCCCTCTTTGAACACTGAAGCTTTCTTT. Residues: CASTLPPSLNTEAFF.

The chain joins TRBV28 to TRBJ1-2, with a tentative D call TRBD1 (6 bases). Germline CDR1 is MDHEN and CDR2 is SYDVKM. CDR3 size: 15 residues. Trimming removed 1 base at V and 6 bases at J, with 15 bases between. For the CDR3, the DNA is TGTGCCAGCAGTTTATTTGACAGGACCAGGCATGGCTACACCTTC. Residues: CASSLFDRTRHGYTF.

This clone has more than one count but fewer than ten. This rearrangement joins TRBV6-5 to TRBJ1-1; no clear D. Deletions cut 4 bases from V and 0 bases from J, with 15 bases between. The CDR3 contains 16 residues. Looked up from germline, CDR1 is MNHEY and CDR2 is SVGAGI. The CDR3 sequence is CASSSLRVPLNTEAFF. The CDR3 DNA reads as TGTGCCAGCAGTTCCCTCCGGGTCCCCTTGAACACTGAAGCTTTCTTT.

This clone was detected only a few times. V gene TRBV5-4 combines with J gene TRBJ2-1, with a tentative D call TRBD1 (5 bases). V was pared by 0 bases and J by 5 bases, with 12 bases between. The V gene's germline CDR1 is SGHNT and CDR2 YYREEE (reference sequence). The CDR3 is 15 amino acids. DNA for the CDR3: TGTGCCAGCAGCTTGGCTACAGGTCGGGACAATGAGCAGTTCTTC. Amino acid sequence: CASSLATGRDNEQFF. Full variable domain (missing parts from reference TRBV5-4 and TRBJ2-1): ETGVTQSPTHLIKTRGQQVTLRCSSQSGHNTVSWYQQALGQGPQFIFQYYREEENGRGNFPPRFSGLQFPNYSSELNVNALELDDSALYLCASSLATGRDNEQFFGPGTRLTVL.

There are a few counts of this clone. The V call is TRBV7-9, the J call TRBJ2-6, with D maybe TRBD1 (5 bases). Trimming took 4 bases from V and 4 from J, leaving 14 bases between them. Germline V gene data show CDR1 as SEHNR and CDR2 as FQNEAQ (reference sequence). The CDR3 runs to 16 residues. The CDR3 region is CASSSPDRSGANVLTF. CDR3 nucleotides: TGTGCCAGCAGCTCCCCCGACAGATCCGGGGCCAACGTCCTGACTTTC. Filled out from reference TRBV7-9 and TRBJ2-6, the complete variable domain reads DTGVSQNPRHKITKRGQNVTFRCDPISEHNRLYWYRQTLGQGPEFLTYFQNEAQLEKSRLLSDRFSAERPKGSFSTLEIQRTEQGDSAMYLCASSSPDRSGANVLTFGAGSRLTVL.

The CDR3 spells CASSSSPRGASTEQFF. The CDR3 DNA is TGTGCCAGCAGCTCCTCCCCCCGCGGGGCTTCGACTGAGCAGTTCTTC. The V gene is TRBV5-4, the J gene TRBJ2-1; TRBD2 might be the D (6 bases). The V end lost 3 bases, the J end lost 9 bases, and 22 bases lay between the germline ends. Per germline, CDR1 SGHNT and CDR2 YYREEE (reference sequence). The CDR3 runs to 16 residues. Filled out from reference TRBV5-4 and TRBJ2-1, the complete variable domain reads ETGVTQSPTHLIKTRGQQVTLRCSSQSGHNTVSWYQQALGQGPQFIFQYYREEENGRGNFPPRFSGLQFPNYSSELNVNALELDDSALYLCASSSSPRGASTEQFFGPGTRLTVL.

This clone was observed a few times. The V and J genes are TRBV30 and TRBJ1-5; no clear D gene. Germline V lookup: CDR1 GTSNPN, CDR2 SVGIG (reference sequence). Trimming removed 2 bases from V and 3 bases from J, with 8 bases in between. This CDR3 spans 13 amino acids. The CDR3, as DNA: TGTGCCTGGAGTCCTACTGACAATCAGCCCCAGCATTTT. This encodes CAWSPTDNQPQHF.